What follows are 3 T cell receptor beta chains derived from one specimen sequenced in a study of T cell responses to AZD1222 COVID-19 vaccine. Generated by immunoSEQ multiplex PCR, the TCRdb table keeps only in-frame clones and is missing some. The table lists about 160,000 clones, about 92% of them singletons. The source was peripheral blood, collected 28 days after the second AZD1222 dose. The receptors were gathered from an adult who received the AZD1222 COVID-19 vaccine.

This chain links TRBV28 with TRBJ2-7, with 10 positions matching TRBD1. The CDR3 totals 15 residues. J was trimmed by 3 bases and V by 6 bases; bases with no gene match: 8. Germline CDR1 and CDR2: MDHEN and SYDVKM. The CDR3 DNA reads TGTGCCAGCAGCCCACCGGGACAGGGGTACTACGAGCAGTACTTC. This translates into CASSPPGQGYYEQYF.

This chain uses TRBV9 with TRBJ2-5; 8 bases match TRBD2. From germline, CDR1 is SGDLS and CDR2 YYNGEE. The junction had 4 bases not matched to a gene; V was cut back by 4 bases and J by 2 bases. There are 14 residues in the CDR3. CDR3 sequence reads: CASSFGTRQETQYF. DNA of the CDR3: TGTGCCAGCAGCTTTGGGACTAGGCAAGAGACCCAGTACTTC.

V usage is TRBV6-5 and J usage is TRBJ2-7, with D maybe TRBD2 (5 bases). Between the trimmed V and J ends, which lost 7 bases and 3 bases, there was a span of 19 bases. Germline loops: CDR1 MNHEY, CDR2 SVGAGI. The CDR3 sequence is 15 residues long. The CDR3 protein is CASNTPDYSLYEQYF. CDR3 DNA: TGTGCCAGCAATACTCCCGACTATTCGCTCTACGAGCAGTACTTC.